This T cell receptor beta chain was retrieved from a study of CXCR3-negative and CXCR3-positive naive CD8 T cells. Study-level background: Summed over all libraries, TRB reads came to some 130 million, with about 1.5 +/- 0.3 million per library.

Comment on this clonotype: Its antigen remains unidentified.

Naive CD8+ T cells showed CD45RO-CCR7+CD27+CD95-. The CDR3 consists of 15 residues. Germline V gives CDR1 MGHDK, CDR2 SYGVNS. All TRB cDNA libraries came from 5' RACE performed with UMI labels. TCRdb re-called the 5' RACE reads and shows each CDR3 protein once, DNA omitted. This sample's table reports 60,000 to 70,000 distinct CDR3 sequences. Study-wide results and limits: Memory CD8+ cells showed much lower diversity, while both naive subsets displayed comparably high diversity. Memory cells showed distinct TRBV-TRBJ patterns, while the two naive subsets matched. When CXCR3-positive naive cells were set against CXCR3-negative naive cells, the former had more hydrophobic TRB CDR3s.

The chain employs TRBV25-1 and TRBJ1-6; the D call from TCRdb, TRBD1, cannot be confirmed without DNA. The receptor's source is a human donor in good health. Some clones in this sample may be carry-over from other donors' samples. Material for sequencing was naive CXCR3+ CD8+ T cells from blood. Subset meaning: CD45RO-CCR7+CD27+CD95- naive CD8+ T cells expressing CXCR3 (TNR3+). CDR3 region: CASNRDSSYNSPLHF.